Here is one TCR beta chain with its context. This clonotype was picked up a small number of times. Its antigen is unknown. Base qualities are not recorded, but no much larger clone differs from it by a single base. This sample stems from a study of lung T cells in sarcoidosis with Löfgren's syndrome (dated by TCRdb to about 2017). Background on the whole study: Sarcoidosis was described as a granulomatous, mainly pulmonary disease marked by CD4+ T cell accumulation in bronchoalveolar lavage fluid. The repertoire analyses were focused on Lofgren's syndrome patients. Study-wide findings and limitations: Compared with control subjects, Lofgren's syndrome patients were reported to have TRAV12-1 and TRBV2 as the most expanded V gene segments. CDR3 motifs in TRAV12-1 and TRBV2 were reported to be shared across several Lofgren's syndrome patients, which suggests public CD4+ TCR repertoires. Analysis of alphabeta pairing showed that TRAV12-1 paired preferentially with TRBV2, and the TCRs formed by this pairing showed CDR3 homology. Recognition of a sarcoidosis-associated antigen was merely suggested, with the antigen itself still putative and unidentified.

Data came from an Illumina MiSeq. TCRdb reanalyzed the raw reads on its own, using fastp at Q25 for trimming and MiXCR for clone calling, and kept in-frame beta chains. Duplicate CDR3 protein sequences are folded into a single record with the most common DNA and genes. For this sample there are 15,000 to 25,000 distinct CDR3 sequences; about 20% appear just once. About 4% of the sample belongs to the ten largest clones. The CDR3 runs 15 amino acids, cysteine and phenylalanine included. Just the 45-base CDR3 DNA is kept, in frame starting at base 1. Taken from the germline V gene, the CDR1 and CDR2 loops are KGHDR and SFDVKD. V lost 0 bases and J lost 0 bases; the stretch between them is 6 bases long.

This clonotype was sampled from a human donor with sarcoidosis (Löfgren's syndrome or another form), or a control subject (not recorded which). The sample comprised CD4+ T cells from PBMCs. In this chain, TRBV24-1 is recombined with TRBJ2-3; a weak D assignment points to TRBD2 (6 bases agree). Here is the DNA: TGTGCCACCAGTGATTTGCGGGAGAGCACAGATACGCAGTATTTT. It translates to CATSDLRESTDTQYF.